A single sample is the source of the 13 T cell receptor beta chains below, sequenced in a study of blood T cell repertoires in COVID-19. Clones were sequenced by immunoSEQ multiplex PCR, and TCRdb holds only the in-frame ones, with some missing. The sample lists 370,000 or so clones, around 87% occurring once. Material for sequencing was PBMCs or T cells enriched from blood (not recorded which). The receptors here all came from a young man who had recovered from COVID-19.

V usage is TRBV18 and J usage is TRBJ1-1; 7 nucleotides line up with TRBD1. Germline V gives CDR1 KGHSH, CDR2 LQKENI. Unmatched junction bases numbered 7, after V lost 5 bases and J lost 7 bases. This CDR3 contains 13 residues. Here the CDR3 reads CASSSQGVGEAFF. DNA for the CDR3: TGTGCCAGCTCATCTCAGGGGGTTGGTGAAGCTTTCTTT.

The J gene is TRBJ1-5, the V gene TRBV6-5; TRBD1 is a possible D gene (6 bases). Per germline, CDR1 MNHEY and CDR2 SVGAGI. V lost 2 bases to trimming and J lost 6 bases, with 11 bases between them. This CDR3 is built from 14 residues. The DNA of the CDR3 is TGTGCCAGCAGTTACCTCCCACAGGGTCAGCCCCAGCATTTT. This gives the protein CASSYLPQGQPQHF.

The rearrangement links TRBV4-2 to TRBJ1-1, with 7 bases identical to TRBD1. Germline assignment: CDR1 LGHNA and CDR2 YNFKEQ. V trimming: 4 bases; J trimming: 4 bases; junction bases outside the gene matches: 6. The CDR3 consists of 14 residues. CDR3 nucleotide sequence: TGTGCCAGCAGCCCTAGCGGGACAGTCACTGAAGCTTTCTTT. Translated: CASSPSGTVTEAFF.

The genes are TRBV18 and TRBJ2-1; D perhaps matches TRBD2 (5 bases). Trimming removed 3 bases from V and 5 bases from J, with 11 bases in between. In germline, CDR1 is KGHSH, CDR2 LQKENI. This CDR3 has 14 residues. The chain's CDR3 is CASSPRAKDNEQFF. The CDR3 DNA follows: TGTGCCAGCTCACCGAGGGCCAAGGACAATGAGCAGTTCTTC.

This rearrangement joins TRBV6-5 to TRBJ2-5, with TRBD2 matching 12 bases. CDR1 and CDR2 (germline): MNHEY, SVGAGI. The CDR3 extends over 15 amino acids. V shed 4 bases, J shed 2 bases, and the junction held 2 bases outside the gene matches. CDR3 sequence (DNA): TGTGCCAGCAGTTGGCTAGCGGGGGGGCAAGAGACCCAGTACTTC. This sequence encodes CASSWLAGGQETQYF.

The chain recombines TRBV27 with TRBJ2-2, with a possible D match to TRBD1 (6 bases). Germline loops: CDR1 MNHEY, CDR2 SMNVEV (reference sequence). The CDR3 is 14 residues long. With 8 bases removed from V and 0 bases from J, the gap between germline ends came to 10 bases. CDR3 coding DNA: TGTGCCAGCGGGCAGGGGCCGAACACCGGGGAGCTGTTTTTT. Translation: CASGQGPNTGELFF.

The CDR3, as DNA: TGTGCCTGGAGCGTCGGGACTTCATCAGCTTTCTTT. It specifies CAWSVGTSSAFF. The chain has TRBV30 and TRBJ1-1, with a possible D match to TRBD1 (5 bases). The germline V gene has CDR1 GTSNPN and CDR2 SVGIG (reference sequence). This CDR3 comprises 12 residues. With 3 bases removed from V and 10 bases from J, the gap between germline ends came to 15 bases.

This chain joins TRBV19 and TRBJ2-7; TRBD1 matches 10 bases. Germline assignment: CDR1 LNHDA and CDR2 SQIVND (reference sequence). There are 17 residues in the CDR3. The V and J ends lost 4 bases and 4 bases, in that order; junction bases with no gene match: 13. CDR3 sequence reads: CASSTALPGTGAYEQYF. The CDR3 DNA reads TGTGCCAGTAGTACCGCTTTACCGGGGACAGGGGCGTACGAGCAGTACTTC.

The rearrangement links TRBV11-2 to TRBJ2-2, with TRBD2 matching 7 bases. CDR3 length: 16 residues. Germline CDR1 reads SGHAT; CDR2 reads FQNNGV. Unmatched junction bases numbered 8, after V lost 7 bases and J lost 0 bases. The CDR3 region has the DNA TGTGCCAGCAACGGATGGGGAGGGACGAACACCGGGGAGCTGTTTTTT. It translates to CASNGWGGTNTGELFF.

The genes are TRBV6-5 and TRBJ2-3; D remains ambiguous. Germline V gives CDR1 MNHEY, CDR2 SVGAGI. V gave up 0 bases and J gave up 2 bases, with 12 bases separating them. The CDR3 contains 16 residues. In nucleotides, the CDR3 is TGTGCCAGCAGTTACTCTCGTCGTCCTAACACAGATACGCAGTATTTT. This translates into CASSYSRRPNTDTQYF.

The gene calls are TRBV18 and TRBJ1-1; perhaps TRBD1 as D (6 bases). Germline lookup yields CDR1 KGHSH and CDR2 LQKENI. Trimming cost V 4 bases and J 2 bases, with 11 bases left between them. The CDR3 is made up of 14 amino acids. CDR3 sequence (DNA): TGTGCCAGCTCACAATCGGGACAAAACACTGAAGCTTTCTTT. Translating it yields CASSQSGQNTEAFF.

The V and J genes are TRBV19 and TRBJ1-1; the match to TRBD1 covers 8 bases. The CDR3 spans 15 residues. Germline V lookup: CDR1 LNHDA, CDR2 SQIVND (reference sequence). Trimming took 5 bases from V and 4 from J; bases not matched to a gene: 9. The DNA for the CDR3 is TGTGCCAGTAGTCGGTCAGGGGGCTTTGGCACTGAAGCTTTCTTT. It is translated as CASSRSGGFGTEAFF.

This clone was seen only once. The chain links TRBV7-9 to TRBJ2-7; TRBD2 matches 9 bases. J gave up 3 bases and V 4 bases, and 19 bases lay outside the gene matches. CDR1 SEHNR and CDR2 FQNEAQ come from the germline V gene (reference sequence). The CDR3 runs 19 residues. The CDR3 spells CASSYLAGMGTSPDYEQYF. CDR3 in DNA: TGTGCCAGCAGCTACTTAGCAGGGATGGGGACTAGCCCTGACTACGAGCAGTACTTC. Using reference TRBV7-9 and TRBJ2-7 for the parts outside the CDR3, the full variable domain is DTGVSQNPRHKITKRGQNVTFRCDPISEHNRLYWYRQTLGQGPEFLTYFQNEAQLEKSRLLSDRFSAERPKGSFSTLEIQRTEQGDSAMYLCASSYLAGMGTSPDYEQYFGPGTRLTVT.